This TCR beta chain was found in a study of control samples from healthy donors and cancer patients (dated by TCRdb to about 2020). The germline V end is reduced by 5 bases and the J end by 0 bases; junction bases left unmatched: 8. Taken from the germline V gene, the CDR1 and CDR2 loops are SGHVS and FQNEAQ. The CDR3 contains 20 residues, cysteine and phenylalanine counted. CDR3 DNA is the only sequence kept; it has 60 bases, read in frame from the first base. A note on this clone: Its antigen remains undetermined. No base qualities exist here, and no much larger clone lies one base off it.

The library was produced with the immunoSEQ multiplex PCR assay. As stored in TCRdb, this immuneACCESS dataset retains in-frame rearrangements with V and J assigned. A fraction of the clones does not appear; measured against another copy, unresolved V genes explain less than half of the discrepancy, and the remainder lacks a known reason. The sample yields about 94,000 clones; 75% to 95% were counted once. Jointly, the top ten make up around 3.5% of the sample. The receptor was isolated from a woman between 18 and 30 years old in good health. The sample was blood. The chain is made from TRBV7-8 and TRBJ2-6; the central 15 bases match TRBD2. The sequenced DNA: TGTGCCAGCAGCCCCGGGACTAGCGGGGGGAGGGGCTCTGGGGCCAACGTCCTGACTTTC. This is translated as CASSPGTSGGRGSGANVLTF.